This T cell receptor beta chain is drawn from a study of identical twins. CDR1 is DFQATT, CDR2 SNEGSKA, per germline (reference sequence). The CDR3 spans 14 residues. General observations from the study: Insertions ran lower in abundant cord blood beta clonotypes, though not in memory repertoires.

TCRdb fed the 5' RACE reads into MiXCR, producing one record per CDR3 protein. The table lists hundreds of thousands of distinct CDR3 sequences, 20% to 25% of them singletons, with over 4% in the top ten. In its sample, this clonotype was seen a few times. The antigen is not known. Germline and junction disagree at one end, which may indicate a read error. These same data were also listed under a study on T cells expressing NK-cell markers.

The sequence came from a woman under 30 in good health. Sequencing used PBMCs. The chain carries TRBV20-1 and TRBJ2-1, with 8 bases lining up with TRBD2. CDR3 nucleotides: TGCATTGCTAGATCAGCAGCGGGGGTCCGGGTGCAGTTCTTC. Its translation is CIARSAAGVRVQFF.